These 7 T cell receptor beta chains were sequenced from one sample in a study of tumor-infiltrating lymphocytes in primary liver carcinoma. Using a constant-region primer together with ProtoScript II reverse transcriptase, TCR beta cDNA was made from around 500 ng of total RNA. Library construction for TCR beta comprised three nested multiplex PCR rounds performed with slightly modified ARM-PCR. Amplification in the first two PCR rounds was performed using TRBV1-TRBV30 forward primers and a C-beta reverse primer for approximately 10 cycles each. TCRdb re-analysed the multiplex PCR reads in MiXCR, keeping a single row per CDR3 protein. The sample includes under 90,000 distinct CDR3 sequences, around 70% of them seen just once. RNA and DNA were co-extracted from 20-30 mg of unsorted bulk tissue. Sequencing used liver tumor tissue from sampling region 1. Subset defined: tumor region T1, superior pole. All receptors come from a man aged 35-49 years with primary liver carcinoma and hepatitis B virus infection.

This clonotype was observed many times. The rearrangement uses TRBV5-6 and TRBJ2-3, with 10 bases aligning to TRBD2. The germline V gene has CDR1 SGHDT and CDR2 YYEEEE. The CDR3 runs 23 residues. The V and J ends lost 3 bases and 1 base, in that order; junction bases with no gene match: 26. The CDR3 DNA reads as TGTGCCAGCAGCTCCATCCTCTGGACACCTCGCAGCGGGAGGGGTAGGGGCACAGATACGCAGTATTTT. Its translation: CASSSILWTPRSGRGRGTDTQYF. Full variable domain (remainder filled in from reference TRBV5-6 and TRBJ2-3): DAGVTQSPTHLIKTRGQQVTLRCSPKSGHDTVSWYQQALGQGPQFIFQYYEEEERQRGNFPDRFSGHQFPNYSSELNVNALLLGDSALYLCASSSILWTPRSGRGRGTDTQYFGPGTRLTVL.

Remarks on this clonotype: At one end the junction does not follow the germline gene, possibly because of a read error. The chain has TRBV11-2 and TRBJ2-7; possible D gene TRBD2, 6 bases. Gene TRBJ2-1 matches the end of the DNA better, so the J call may be wrong. Germline loops: CDR1 SGHAT, CDR2 FQNNGV. The CDR3 has 13 residues. CDR3 DNA: TGTGTCAGCAGCTTAAGCGAGCTAGCGTTGCAGTTCTTC. It is translated as CVSSLSELALQFF.

On this clonotype itself: The junction does not match germline at one end; this may be a read error. The rearrangement joins TRBV9 to TRBJ2-2; TRBD1 aligns across 12 bases. The CDR3 has 17 residues. The germline CDR1 and CDR2 sequences are SGDLS and YYNGEE. Written as DNA, the CDR3 is TGTGCCAACAGCGTGGACGGGGACAGGGGGCTTAACGGGGAGCTGTTTTTT. This sequence encodes CANSVDGDRGLNGELFF.

Of note for this clonotype: Germline is not matched at one junction end, which may reflect a read error. The chain recombines TRBV10-1 with TRBJ2-7; possible D gene TRBD1, 6 bases. Germline lookup yields CDR1 WNHNN and CDR2 SYGVQD (reference sequence). This CDR3 region has 15 residues. The CDR3: CASGETRDTAYEQYF. CDR3 sequence (DNA): TGCGCCAGCGGTGAGACCCGGGACACCGCCTACGAGCAGTACTTC.

Concerning this clonotype: A read error may account for a junction end that differs from germline. The chain employs TRBV11-2 and TRBJ2-7, with a possible D match to TRBD2 (6 bases). The CDR3 sequence is 15 residues long. The germline V gene has CDR1 SGHAT and CDR2 FQNNGV. Written as DNA, the CDR3 is TGTGCCAGTAGCTTAGCGGAGGACTATGAGTACGAGCAGTATTTC. This sequence encodes CASSLAEDYEYEQYF.

Details on this clonotype: Possible read error: a much larger clone is one base away. The CDR3 bases are TGTGCCAGCGGCTTAGCGACGACGCTATCGAATCAGCCCCAGCATTTT. Its translation: CASGLATTLSNQPQHF. V usage is TRBV7-8 and J usage is TRBJ1-5; D gene ambiguous. The CDR3 sequence is 16 residues long. The V gene's germline CDR1 is SGHVS and CDR2 FQNEAQ.

This clonotype was counted at least ten times. V and J are TRBV25-1 and TRBJ1-1; no reliable D call. The CDR3 contains 13 residues. V dropped 3 bases and J dropped 1 base, with 6 bases sitting between them. The germline CDR1 and CDR2 sequences are MGHDK and SYGVNS. The CDR3 loop reads CASSDVENTEAFF. CDR3 coding DNA: TGTGCCAGCAGTGACGTAGAGAACACTGAAGCTTTCTTT.